This T cell receptor beta chain appears in the sequencing data of a study of cytomegalovirus exposure and HLA in healthy donors. Germline values: CDR1 SEHNR, CDR2 FQNEAQ (reference sequence). The CDR3 is made up of 16 amino acids. Primers included in the PCR were 60 Vbeta and 13 Jbeta primers. TCRdb's table, derived via immunoSEQ multiplex PCR, lists solely in-frame clones and lacks some. The sample holds about 140,000 clones, approximately 86% seen once. Comment on this clone: At one boundary the junction diverges from the germline segment, which might be a read error.

The sequencing sample was made of PBMCs. The receptor was isolated from a woman aged 40 to 55 in good health and CMV-seronegative. The V gene is TRBV7-9, the J gene TRBJ2-2; 10 bases are shared with TRBD2. CDR3 nucleotide sequence: TGTTCCAGCAGCTTATTGTCTAGCGGGAGCACCGGGGAGCTGTTTTTT. Translation gives CSSSLLSSGSTGELFF.